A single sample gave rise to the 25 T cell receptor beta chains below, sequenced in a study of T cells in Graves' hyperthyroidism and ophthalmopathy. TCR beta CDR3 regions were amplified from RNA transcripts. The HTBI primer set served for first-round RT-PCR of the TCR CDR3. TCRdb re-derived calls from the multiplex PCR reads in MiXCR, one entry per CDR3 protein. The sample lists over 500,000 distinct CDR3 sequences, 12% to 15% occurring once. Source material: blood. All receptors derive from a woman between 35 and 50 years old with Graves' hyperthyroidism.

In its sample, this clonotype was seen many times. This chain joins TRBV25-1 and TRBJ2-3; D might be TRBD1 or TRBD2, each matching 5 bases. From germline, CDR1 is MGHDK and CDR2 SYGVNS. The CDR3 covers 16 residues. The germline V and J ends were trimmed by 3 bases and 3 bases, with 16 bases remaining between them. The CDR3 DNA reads TGTGCCAGCAGTGAGGGGGAGTTCCTCCCGACAGATACGCAGTATTTT. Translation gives CASSEGEFLPTDTQYF.

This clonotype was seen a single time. Here the CDR3 reads CSVEATPHYNEQFF. The CDR3 DNA is TGCAGCGTTGAAGCCACTCCTCATTACAATGAGCAGTTCTTC. This sequence joins TRBV29-1 and TRBJ2-1; D not resolved. This CDR3 has 14 amino acids. Trimming removed 1 base from V and 4 bases from J, with 11 bases in between. The germline CDR1 and CDR2 sequences are SQVTM and ANQGSEA.

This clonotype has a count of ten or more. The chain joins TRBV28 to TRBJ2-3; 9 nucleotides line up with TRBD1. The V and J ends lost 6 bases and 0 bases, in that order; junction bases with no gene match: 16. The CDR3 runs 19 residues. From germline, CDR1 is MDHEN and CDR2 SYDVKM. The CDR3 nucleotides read TGTGCCAGCAGGGGGCCCGGACAGGGGAGGGATGCTAGCACAGATACGCAGTATTTT. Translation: CASRGPGQGRDASTDTQYF.

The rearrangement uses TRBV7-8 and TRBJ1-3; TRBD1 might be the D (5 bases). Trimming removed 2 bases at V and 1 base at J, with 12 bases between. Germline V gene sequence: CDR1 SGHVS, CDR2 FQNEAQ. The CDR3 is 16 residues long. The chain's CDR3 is CASSLTGGLSGNTIYF. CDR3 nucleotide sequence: TGTGCCAGCAGCTTAACCGGGGGGTTGTCTGGAAACACCATATATTTT.

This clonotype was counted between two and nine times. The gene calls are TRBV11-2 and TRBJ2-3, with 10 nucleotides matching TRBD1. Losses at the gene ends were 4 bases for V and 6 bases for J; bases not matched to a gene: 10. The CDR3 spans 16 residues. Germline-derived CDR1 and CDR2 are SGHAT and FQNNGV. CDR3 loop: CASSSTGTGAWDTQYF. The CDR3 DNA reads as TGTGCCAGCAGCTCGACCGGGACAGGGGCTTGGGATACGCAGTATTTT.

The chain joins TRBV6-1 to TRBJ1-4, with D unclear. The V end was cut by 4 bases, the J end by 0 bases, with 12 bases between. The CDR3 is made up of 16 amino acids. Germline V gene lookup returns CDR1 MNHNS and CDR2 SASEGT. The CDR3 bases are TGTGCCAGCAGTGGTAGGAGCCCTGCAACTAATGAAAAACTGTTTTTT. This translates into CASSGRSPATNEKLFF.

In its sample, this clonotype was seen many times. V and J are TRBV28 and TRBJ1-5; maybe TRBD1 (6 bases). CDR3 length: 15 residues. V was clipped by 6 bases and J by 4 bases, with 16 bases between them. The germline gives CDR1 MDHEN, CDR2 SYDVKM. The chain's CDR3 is CASRGAQGGNQPQHF. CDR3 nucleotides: TGTGCCAGCAGGGGGGCACAGGGCGGAAATCAGCCCCAGCATTTT.

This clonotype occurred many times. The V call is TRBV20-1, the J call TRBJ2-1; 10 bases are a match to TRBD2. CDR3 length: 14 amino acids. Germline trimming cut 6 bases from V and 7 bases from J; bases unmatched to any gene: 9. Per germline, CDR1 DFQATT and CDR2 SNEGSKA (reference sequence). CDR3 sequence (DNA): TGCAGTGCCCCTCTAGCGGGAGAATTTAATGAGCAGTTCTTC. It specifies CSAPLAGEFNEQFF.

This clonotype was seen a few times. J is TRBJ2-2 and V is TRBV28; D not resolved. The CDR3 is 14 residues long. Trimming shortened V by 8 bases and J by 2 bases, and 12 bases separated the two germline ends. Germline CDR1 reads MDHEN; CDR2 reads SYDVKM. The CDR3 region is CASELSVNTGELFF. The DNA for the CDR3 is TGTGCCAGCGAGCTTTCAGTTAACACCGGGGAGCTGTTTTTT.

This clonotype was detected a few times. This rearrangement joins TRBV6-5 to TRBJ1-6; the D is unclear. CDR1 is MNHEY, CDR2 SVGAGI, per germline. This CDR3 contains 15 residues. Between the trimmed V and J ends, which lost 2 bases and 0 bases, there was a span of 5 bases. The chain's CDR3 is CASSYTDSYNSPLHF. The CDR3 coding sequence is TGTGCCAGCAGTTACACTGACTCCTATAATTCACCCCTCCACTTT.

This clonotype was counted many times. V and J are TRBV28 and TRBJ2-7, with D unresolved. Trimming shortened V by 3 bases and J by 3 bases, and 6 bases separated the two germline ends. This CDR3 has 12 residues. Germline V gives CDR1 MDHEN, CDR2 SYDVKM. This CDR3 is CASSFADYEQYF. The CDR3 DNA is TGTGCCAGCAGTTTCGCGGACTACGAGCAGTACTTC.

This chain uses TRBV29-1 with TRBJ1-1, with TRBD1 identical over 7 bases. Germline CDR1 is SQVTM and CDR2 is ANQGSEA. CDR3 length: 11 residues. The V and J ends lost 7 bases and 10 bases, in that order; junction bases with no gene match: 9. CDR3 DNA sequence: TGCAGCGCTCGGGACAGCGACGCAGCTTTCTTT. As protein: CSARDSDAAFF.

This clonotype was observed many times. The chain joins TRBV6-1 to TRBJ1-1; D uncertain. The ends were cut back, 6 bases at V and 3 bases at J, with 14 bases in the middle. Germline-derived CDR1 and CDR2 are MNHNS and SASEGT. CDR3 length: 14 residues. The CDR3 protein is CASREPSRDTEAFF. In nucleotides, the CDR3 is TGTGCCAGCAGAGAGCCTTCGCGAGACACTGAAGCTTTCTTT.

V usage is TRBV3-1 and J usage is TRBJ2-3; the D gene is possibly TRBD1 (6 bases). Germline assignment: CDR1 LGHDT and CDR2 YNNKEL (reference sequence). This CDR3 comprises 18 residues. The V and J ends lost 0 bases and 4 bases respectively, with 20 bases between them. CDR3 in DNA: TGTGCCAGCAGCCAAGATTTCCAGGGGCGGACGTTCGCAGATACGCAGTATTTT. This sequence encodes CASSQDFQGRTFADTQYF.

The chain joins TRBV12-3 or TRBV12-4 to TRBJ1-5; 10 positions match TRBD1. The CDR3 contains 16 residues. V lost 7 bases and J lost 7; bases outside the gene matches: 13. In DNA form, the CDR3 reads TGTGCCAGCACTTTGACAGGGGGCCCGGCGGACCAGCCCCAGCATTTT. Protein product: CASTLTGGPADQPQHF.

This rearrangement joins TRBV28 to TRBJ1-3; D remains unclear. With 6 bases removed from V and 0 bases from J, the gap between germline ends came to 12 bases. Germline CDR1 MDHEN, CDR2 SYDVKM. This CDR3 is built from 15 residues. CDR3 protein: CASSFIHTSGNTIYF. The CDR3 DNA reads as TGTGCCAGCAGCTTTATCCACACCTCTGGAAACACCATATATTTT.

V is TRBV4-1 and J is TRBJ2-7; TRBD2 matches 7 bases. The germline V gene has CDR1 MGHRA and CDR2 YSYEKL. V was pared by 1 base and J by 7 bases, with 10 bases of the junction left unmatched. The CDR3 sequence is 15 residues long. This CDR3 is CASSQGTGGLREQYF. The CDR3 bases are TGCGCCAGCAGCCAAGGGACGGGAGGTCTAAGGGAGCAGTACTTC.

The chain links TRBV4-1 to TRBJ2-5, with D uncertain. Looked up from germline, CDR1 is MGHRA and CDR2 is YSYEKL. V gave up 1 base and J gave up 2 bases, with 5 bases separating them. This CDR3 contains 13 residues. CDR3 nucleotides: TGCGCCAGCAGCCAAGTCAGACAAGAGACCCAGTACTTC. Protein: CASSQVRQETQYF.

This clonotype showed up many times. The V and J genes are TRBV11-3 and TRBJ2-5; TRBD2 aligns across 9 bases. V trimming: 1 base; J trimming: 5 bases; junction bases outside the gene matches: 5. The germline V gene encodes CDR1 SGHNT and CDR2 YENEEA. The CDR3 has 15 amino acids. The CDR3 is CASSLGREGLETQYF. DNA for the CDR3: TGTGCCAGCAGCTTAGGGCGGGAGGGCCTGGAGACCCAGTACTTC.

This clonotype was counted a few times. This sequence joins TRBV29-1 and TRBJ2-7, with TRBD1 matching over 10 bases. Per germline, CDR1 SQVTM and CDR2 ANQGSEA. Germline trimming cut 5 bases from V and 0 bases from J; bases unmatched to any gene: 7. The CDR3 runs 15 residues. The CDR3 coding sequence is TGCAGCGTTCAAGGGGGACAGGGGTTCTCCTACGAGCAGTACTTC. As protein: CSVQGGQGFSYEQYF.

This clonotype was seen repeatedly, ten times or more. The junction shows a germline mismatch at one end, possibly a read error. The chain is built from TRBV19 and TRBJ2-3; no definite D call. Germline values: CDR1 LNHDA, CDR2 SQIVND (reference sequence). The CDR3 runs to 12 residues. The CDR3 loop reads CASSISTDTQYF. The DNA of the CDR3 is TGTGCCAGCAGTATCAGCACAGATACGCAGTATTTT.

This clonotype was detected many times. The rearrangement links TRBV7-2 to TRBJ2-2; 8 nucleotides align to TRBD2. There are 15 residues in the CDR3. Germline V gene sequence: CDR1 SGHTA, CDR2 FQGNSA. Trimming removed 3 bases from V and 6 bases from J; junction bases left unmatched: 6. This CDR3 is CASSFKAGGPGELFF. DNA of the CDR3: TGTGCCAGCAGCTTTAAGGCGGGAGGTCCCGGGGAGCTGTTTTTT.

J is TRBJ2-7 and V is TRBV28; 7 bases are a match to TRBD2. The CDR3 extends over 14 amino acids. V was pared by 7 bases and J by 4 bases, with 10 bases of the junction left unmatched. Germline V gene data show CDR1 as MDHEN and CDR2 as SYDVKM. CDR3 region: CASNTRGGLYEQYF. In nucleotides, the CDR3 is TGTGCCAGCAATACCCGGGGAGGGCTATACGAGCAGTACTTC.

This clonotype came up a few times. CDR3 in amino acids: CASSQVRGLMYNEQFF. CDR3 sequence (DNA): TGTGCCAGCAGCCAAGTACGGGGTTTGATGTACAATGAGCAGTTCTTC. V usage is TRBV14 and J usage is TRBJ2-1; maybe TRBD2 (5 bases). There are 16 residues in the CDR3. Trimming stripped 1 base from V and 4 bases from J, with 14 bases between. Germline CDR1 reads SGHDN; CDR2 reads FVKESK.

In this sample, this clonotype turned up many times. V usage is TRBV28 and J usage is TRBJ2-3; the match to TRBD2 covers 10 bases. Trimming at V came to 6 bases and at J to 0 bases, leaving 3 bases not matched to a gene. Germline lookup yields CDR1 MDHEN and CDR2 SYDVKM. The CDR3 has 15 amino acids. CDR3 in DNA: TGTGCCAGCAGGGCTAGCGGGAGAAGCACAGATACGCAGTATTTT. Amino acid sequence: CASRASGRSTDTQYF.